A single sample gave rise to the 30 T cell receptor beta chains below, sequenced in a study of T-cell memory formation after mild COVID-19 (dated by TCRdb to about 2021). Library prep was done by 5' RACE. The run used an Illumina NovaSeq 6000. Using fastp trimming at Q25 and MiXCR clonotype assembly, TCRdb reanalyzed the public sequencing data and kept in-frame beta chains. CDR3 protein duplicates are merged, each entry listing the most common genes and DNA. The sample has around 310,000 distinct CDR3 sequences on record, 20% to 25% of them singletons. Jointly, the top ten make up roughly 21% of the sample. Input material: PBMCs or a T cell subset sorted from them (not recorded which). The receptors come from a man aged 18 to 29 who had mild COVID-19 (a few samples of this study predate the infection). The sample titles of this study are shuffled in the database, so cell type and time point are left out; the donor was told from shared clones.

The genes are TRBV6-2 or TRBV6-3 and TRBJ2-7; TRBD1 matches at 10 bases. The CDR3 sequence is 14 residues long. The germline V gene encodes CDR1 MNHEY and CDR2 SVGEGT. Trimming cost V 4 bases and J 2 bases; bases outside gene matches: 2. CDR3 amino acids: CASSWDRGTYEQYV. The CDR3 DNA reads TGTGCCAGCAGTTGGGACAGGGGCACCTACGAGCAGTACGTC.

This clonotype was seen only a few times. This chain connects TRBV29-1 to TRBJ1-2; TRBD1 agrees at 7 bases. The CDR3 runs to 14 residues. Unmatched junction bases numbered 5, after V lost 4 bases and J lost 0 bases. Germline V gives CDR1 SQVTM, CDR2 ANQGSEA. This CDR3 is CSVGGGQPNYGYTF. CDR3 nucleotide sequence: TGCAGCGTTGGGGGGGGACAGCCTAACTATGGCTACACCTTC.

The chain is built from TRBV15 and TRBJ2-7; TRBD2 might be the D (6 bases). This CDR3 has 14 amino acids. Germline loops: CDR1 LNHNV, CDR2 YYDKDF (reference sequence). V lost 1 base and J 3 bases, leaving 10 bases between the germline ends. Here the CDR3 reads CATSRGRGNYEQYV. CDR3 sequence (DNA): TGTGCCACCAGCAGAGGGAGGGGCAACTACGAGCAGTACGTC.

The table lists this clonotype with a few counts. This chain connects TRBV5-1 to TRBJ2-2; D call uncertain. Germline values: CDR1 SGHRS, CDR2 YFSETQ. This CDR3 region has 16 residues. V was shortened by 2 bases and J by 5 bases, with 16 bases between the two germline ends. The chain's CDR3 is CASSLPGAARTGELFF. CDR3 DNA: TGCGCCAGCAGCTTACCCGGTGCGGCTCGGACCGGGGAGCTGTTTTTT.

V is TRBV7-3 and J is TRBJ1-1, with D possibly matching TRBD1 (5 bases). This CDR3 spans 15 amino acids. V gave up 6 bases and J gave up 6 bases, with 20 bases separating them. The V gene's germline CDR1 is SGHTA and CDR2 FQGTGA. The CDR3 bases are TGTGCCAGCAGTCCCCTGGGTGGGGGACGACCTGAAGCTTTCTTT. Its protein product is CASSPLGGGRPEAFF. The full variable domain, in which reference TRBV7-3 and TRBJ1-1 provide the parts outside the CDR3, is GAGVSQTPSNKVTEKGKYVELRCDPISGHTALYWYRQSLGQGPEFLIYFQGTGAADDSGLPNDRFFAVRPEGSVSTLKIQRTERGDSAVYLCASSPLGGGRPEAFFGQGTRLTVV.

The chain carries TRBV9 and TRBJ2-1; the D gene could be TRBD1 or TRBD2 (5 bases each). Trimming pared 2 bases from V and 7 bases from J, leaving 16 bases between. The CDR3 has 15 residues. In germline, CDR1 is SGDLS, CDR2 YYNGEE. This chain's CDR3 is CASSVAEGNWNEQFF. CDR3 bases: TGTGCCAGCAGCGTGGCAGAGGGGAATTGGAATGAGCAGTTCTTC.

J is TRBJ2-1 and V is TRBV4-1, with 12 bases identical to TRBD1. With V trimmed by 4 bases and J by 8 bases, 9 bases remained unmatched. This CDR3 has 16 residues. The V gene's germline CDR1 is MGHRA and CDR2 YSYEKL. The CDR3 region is CASSLTPGQGAHEQFF. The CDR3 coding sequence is TGCGCCAGCAGCCTTACGCCGGGACAGGGGGCGCATGAGCAGTTCTTC.

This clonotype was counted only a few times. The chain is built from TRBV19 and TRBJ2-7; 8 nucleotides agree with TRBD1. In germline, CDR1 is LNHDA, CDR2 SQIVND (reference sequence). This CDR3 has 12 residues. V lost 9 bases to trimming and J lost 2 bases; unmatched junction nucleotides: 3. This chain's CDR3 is CASQGATYEQYF. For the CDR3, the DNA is TGTGCCAGCCAGGGGGCTACCTACGAGCAGTACTTC.

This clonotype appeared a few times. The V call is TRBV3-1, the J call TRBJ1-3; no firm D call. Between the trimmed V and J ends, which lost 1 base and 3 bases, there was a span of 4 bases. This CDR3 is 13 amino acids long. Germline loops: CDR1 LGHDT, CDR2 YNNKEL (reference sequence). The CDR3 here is CASSQADGNTIYF. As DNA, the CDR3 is TGTGCCAGCAGCCAAGCTGATGGAAACACCATATATTTT.

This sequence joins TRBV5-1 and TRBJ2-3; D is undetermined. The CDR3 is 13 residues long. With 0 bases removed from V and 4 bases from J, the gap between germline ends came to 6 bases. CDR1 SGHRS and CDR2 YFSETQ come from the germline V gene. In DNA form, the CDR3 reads TGCGCCAGCAGCTTGGGACCGGCAGATACGCAGTATTTT. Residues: CASSLGPADTQYF.

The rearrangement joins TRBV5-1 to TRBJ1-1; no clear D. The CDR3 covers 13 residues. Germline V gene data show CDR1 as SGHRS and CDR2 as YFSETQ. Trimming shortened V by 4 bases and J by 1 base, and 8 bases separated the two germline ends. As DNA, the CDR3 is TGCGCCAGCAGCACGGACCCGAACACTGAAGCTTTCTTT. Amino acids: CASSTDPNTEAFF.

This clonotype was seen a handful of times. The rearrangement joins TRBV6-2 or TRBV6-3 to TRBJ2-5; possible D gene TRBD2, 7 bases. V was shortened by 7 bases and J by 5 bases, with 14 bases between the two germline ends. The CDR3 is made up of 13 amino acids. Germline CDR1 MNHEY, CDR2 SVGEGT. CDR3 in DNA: TGTGCCAGCACCACGGGGGGCCGGGAGACCCAGTACTTC. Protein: CASTTGGRETQYF.

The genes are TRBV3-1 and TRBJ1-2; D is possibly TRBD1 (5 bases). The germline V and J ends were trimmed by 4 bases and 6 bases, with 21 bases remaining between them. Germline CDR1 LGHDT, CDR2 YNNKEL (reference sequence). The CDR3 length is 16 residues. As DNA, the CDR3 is TGTGCCAGCAGCCCCCCCGGGGGGGTTCTGGGTGATGGCTACACCTTC. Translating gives CASSPPGGVLGDGYTF.

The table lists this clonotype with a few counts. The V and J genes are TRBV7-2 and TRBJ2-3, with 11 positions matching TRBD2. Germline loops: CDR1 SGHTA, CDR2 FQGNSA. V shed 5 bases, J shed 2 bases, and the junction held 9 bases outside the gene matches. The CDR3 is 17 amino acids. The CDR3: CASSPRGSGGATDTQYF. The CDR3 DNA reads TGTGCCAGCAGCCCCCGGGGTAGCGGGGGGGCCACAGATACGCAGTATTTT.

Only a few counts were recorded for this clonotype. The CDR3 bases are TGCGCCAGCAGCCCCCTGACGGATAGCAATCAGCCCCAGCATTTT. Protein product: CASSPLTDSNQPQHF. This chain joins TRBV4-1 and TRBJ1-5; D remains ambiguous. V was trimmed by 4 bases and J by 0 bases, leaving 10 bases between them. The CDR3 sequence is 15 residues long. In germline, CDR1 is MGHRA, CDR2 YSYEKL.

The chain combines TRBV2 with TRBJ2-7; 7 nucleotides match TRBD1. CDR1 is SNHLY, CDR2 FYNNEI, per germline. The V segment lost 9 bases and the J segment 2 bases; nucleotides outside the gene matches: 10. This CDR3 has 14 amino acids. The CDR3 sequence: CASRGQEAPYEQYF. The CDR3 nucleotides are TGTGCCAGTCGCGGACAGGAGGCTCCCTACGAGCAGTACTTC.

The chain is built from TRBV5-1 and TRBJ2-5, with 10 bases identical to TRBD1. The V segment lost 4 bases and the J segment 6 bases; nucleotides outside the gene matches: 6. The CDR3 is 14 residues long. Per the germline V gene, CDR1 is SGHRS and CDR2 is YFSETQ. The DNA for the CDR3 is TGCGCCAGCAGCCAGACAGGGGGCGCGAAGACCCAGTACTTC. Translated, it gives CASSQTGGAKTQYF.

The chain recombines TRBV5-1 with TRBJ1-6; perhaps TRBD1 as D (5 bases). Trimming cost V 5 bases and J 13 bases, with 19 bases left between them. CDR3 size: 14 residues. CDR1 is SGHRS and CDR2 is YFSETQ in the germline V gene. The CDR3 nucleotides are TGCGCCAGCAGTAAACTGGGACCTCATGCGCCCCTCCACTTT. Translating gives CASSKLGPHAPLHF.

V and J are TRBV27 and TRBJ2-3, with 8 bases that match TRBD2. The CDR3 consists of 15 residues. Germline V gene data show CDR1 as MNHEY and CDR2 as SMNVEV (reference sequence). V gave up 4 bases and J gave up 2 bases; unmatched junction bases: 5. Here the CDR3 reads CASSWRGAPTDTQYF. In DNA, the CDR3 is TGTGCCAGCAGTTGGCGGGGGGCCCCCACAGATACGCAGTATTTT.

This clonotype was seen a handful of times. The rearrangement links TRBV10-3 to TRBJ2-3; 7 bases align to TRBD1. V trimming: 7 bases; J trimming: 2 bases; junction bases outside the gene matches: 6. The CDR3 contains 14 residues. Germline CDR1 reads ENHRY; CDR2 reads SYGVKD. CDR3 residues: CAINEGQNTDTQYF. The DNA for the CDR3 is TGTGCCATCAACGAGGGACAGAACACAGATACGCAGTATTTT.

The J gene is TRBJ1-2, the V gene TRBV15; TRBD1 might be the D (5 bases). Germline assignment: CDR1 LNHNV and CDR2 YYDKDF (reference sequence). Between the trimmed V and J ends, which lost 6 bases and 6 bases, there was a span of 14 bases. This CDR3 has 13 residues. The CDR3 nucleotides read TGTGCCACCAGGCGGGACCCGTCGGATGGCTACACCTTC. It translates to CATRRDPSDGYTF.

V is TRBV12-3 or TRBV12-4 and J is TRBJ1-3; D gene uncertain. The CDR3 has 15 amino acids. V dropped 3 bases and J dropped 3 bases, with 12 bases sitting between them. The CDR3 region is CASSLVMGGGNTIYF. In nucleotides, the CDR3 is TGTGCCAGCAGTTTGGTCATGGGAGGTGGAAACACCATATATTTT.

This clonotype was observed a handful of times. For the CDR3, the DNA is TGTGCCAGCAGCGAAGCGCCTACTAGCACAGATACGCAGTATTTT. Its protein is CASSEAPTSTDTQYF. V is TRBV9 and J is TRBJ2-3; unclear D gene. V was pared by 3 bases and J by 0 bases, with 11 bases between. This CDR3 comprises 15 residues. Germline V gene sequence: CDR1 SGDLS, CDR2 YYNGEE.

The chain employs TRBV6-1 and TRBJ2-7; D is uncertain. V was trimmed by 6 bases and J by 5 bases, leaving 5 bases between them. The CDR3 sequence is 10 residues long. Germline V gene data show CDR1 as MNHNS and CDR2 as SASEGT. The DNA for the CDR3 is TGTGCCAGCAGACAAAACGAGCAGTACTTC. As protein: CASRQNEQYF.

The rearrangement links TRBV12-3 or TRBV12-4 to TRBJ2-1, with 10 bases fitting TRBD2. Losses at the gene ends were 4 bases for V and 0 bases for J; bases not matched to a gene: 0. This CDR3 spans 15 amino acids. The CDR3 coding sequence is TGTGCCAGCAGTTCTAGCGGGAGCTCCTACAATGAGCAGTTCTTC. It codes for CASSSSGSSYNEQFF.

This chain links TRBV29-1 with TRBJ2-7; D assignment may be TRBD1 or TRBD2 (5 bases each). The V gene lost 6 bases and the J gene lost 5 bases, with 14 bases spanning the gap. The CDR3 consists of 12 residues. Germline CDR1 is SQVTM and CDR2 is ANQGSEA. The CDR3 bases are TGCAGCGTAGGTCGGGGCCGGGACGAGCAGTACTTC. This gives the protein CSVGRGRDEQYF.

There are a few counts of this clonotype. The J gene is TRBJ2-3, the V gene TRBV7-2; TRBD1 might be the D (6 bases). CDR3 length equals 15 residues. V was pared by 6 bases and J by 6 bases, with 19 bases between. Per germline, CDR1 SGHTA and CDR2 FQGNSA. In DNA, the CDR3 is TGTGCCAGCAGTGAGTTCAACCTTGGGGGCGATACGCAGTATTTT. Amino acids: CASSEFNLGGDTQYF.

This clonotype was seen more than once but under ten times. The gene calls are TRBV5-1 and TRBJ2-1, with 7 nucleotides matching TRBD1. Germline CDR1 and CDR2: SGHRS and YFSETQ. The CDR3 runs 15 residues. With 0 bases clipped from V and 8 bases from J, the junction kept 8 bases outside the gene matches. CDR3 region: CASSLGDTGVDEQFF. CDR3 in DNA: TGCGCCAGCAGCTTGGGGGACACAGGGGTGGATGAGCAGTTCTTC.

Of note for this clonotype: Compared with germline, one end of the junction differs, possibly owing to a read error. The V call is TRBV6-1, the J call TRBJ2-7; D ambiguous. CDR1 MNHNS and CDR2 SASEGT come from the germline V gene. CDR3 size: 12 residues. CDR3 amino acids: CASSDLQTDRNF. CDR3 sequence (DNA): TGTGCCAGCAGTGACTTACAGACCGATCGAAACTTC.

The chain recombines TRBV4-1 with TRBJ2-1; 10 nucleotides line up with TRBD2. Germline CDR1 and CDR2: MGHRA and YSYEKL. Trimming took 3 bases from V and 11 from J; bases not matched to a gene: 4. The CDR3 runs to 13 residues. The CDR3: CASSQGTSEKQFF. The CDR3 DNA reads TGCGCCAGCAGCCAGGGGACTAGCGAGAAGCAGTTCTTC.